A single TCR beta chain is shown here with its context. TCRdb keeps only in-frame clones here, not all; method: immunoSEQ multiplex PCR. The data contain about 75,000 clones, roughly 88% of them seen just once; the ten biggest clones take up less than 12%. The data belong to a study of T cell responses to AZD1222 COVID-19 vaccine. The input for sequencing was peripheral blood, taken 28 days after the second dose of the MenACWY control vaccine. The receptor was isolated from an adult who received the MenACWY meningococcal vaccine as a control.

As DNA, the CDR3 is TGTGCCAGCAGCTTAGGGCGGGACAGAAATTATAATTCACCCCTCCACTTT. Encoded protein: CASSLGRDRNYNSPLHF. This chain uses TRBV7-2 with TRBJ1-6, with 7 bases fitting TRBD1. The CDR3 contains 17 residues. Trimming at V came to 1 base and at J to 4 bases, leaving 7 bases not matched to a gene. Germline V lookup: CDR1 SGHTA, CDR2 FQGNSA.